Listed below are T cell receptor beta chains from one sample, sequenced in a study of cytomegalovirus exposure and HLA in healthy donors. The table came from immunoSEQ multiplex PCR; TCRdb's copy has only in-frame clones and leaves some out. The sample includes about 98,000 clones, under 80% seen only once; the top ten take 1.5% to 2%. The sequencing sample was made of PBMCs. These receptors all come from a male donor in good health and CMV-seronegative. Both conserved end residues are part of each CDR3. The D gene is left open where the match is weak. Size values are once, few and many counts, or a class for expanded clones, and some rows have none.

J: TRBJ2-3
size: .
V: TRBV29-1
D: TRBD2
CDR3: CSVGLAGSTDTQYF
DNA: TGCAGCGTAGGGCTAGCGGGATCTACAGATACGCAGTATTTT

J: TRBJ2-3
size: .
V: TRBV15
D: TRBD2
CDR3: CATSGRLAGVTDTQYF
DNA: TGTGCCACCAGCGGACGACTAGCGGGGGTCACAGATACGCAGTATTTT

J: TRBJ1-2
size: .
V: TRBV19
D: TRBD1
CDR3: CASGDSGPYGYTF
DNA: TGTGCCAGTGGGGACAGTGGTCCTTATGGCTACACCTTC

J: TRBJ1-2
size: .
V: TRBV7-6
D: TRBD1
CDR3: CASSLSPDDRGRDGYTF
DNA: TGTGCCAGCAGCTTATCTCCCGATGACAGGGGGCGGGATGGCTACACCTTC

J: TRBJ2-7
size: .
V: TRBV6-4
D: .
CDR3: CASSDSRRYEQYF
DNA: TGTGCCAGCAGTGATTCCCGTCGGTACGAGCAGTACTTC

J: TRBJ1-3
size: medium-sized
V: TRBV6-6
D: .
CDR3: CASSWESSGNTIYF
DNA: TGTGCCAGCAGTTGGGAGAGCTCTGGAAACACCATATATTTT

J: TRBJ2-7
size: .
V: TRBV10-3
D: .
CDR3: CAISESSREAYEQYF
DNA: TGTGCCATCAGTGAGTCGTCCAGGGAAGCCTACGAGCAGTACTTC

J: TRBJ2-7
size: .
V: TRBV11-3
D: TRBD1
CDR3: CASSLERVGTEGTYEQYF
DNA: TGTGCCAGCAGCTTAGAGCGTGTTGGGACAGAGGGAACCTACGAGCAGTACTTC

J: TRBJ1-5
size: .
V: TRBV7-2
D: .
CDR3: CASSLDPGENQPQHF
DNA: TGTGCCAGCAGCTTAGACCCCGGGGAAAATCAGCCCCAGCATTTT

J: TRBJ1-5
size: few
V: TRBV28
D: .
CDR3: CASRMATGSNQPQHF
DNA: TGTGCCAGCAGAATGGCCACAGGGTCCAATCAGCCCCAGCATTTT